This entry lists 27 T cell receptor beta chains sequenced from one sample in a study of T-cell memory formation after mild COVID-19. TCRdb used MiXCR to reprocess the 5' RACE reads, holding one entry per CDR3 protein. The sample lists fewer than 450,000 distinct CDR3 sequences, around 24% occurring once. The sequenced material came from PBMCs or a T cell subset sorted from them (not recorded which). The receptor source for this set is an adult woman who had mild COVID-19 (a few samples of this study predate the infection). Cell type and time point are not known.

This clonotype turned up a few times. This sequence joins TRBV29-1 and TRBJ2-3, with 8 bases lining up with TRBD1. The CDR3 consists of 13 residues. Unmatched junction bases numbered 3, after V lost 6 bases and J lost 1 base. CDR1 SQVTM and CDR2 ANQGSEA come from the germline V gene. The CDR3 nucleotides read TGCAGCGTGCAGGGGGCCCGCACAGATACGCAGTATTTT. Protein: CSVQGARTDTQYF.

This clonotype was observed a handful of times. This chain connects TRBV12-3 or TRBV12-4 to TRBJ1-1; D unclear. The CDR3 extends over 13 amino acids. Trimming pared 3 bases from V and 1 base from J, leaving 6 bases between. The CDR3 loop reads CASSFAANTEAFF. CDR3 DNA sequence: TGTGCCAGCAGTTTTGCAGCGAACACTGAAGCTTTCTTT.

A few counts support this clonotype. The gene calls are TRBV7-2 and TRBJ1-1, with D unresolved. V lost 3 bases to trimming and J lost 4 bases, with 12 bases between them. The CDR3 spans 14 residues. CDR1 is SGHTA and CDR2 is FQGNSA in the germline V gene. CDR3 sequence: CASSLGGLITEAFF. The CDR3 DNA follows: TGTGCCAGCAGCTTGGGAGGGTTAATCACTGAAGCTTTCTTT.

This clonotype was counted only a few times. CDR3 nucleotides: TGTGCCAGCAGCAAGTTTTACAGGGTTAGCAATCAGCCCCAGCATTTT. This gives the protein CASSKFYRVSNQPQHF. The V gene is TRBV21-1, the J gene TRBJ1-5; the table assigns TRBD1, which was not confirmed against the DNA. TRBV21-1 is designated a pseudogene. This CDR3 is 16 amino acids long.

This clonotype has only a few counts. The chain carries TRBV9 and TRBJ2-2, with unresolved D. Germline CDR1 SGDLS, CDR2 YYNGEE. Trimming removed 6 bases from V and 10 bases from J, with 7 bases in between. CDR3 size: 10 residues. The CDR3 sequence is CASISLELFF. The CDR3 DNA follows: TGTGCCAGCATTTCTCTGGAGCTGTTTTTT. Filled out from reference TRBV9 and TRBJ2-2, the complete variable domain reads DSGVTQTPKHLITATGQRVTLRCSPRSGDLSVYWYQQSLDQGLQFLIQYYNGEERAKGNILERFSAQQFPDLHSELNLSSLELGDSALYFCASISLELFFGEGSRLTVL.

The rearrangement joins TRBV7-9 to TRBJ1-1; tentatively, D is TRBD1 (6 bases). Per the germline V gene, CDR1 is SEHNR and CDR2 is FQNEAQ (reference sequence). The ends were cut back, 5 bases at V and 6 bases at J, with 16 bases in the middle. The CDR3 runs to 14 residues. The CDR3 sequence: CASSPTTGLAEAFF. In nucleotides, the CDR3 is TGTGCCAGCAGCCCAACAACAGGGTTGGCTGAAGCTTTCTTT.

In its sample, this clonotype was seen a few times. The CDR3 region is CSAGTVYEQYF. For the CDR3, the DNA is TGCAGCGCCGGGACAGTCTACGAGCAGTACTTC. The chain employs TRBV29-1 and TRBJ2-7, with 7 bases matching TRBD1. The CDR3 is made up of 11 amino acids. V shed 7 bases and J 3 bases; nucleotides not matched to a gene: 3. CDR1 SQVTM and CDR2 ANQGSEA come from the germline V gene.

The sample holds many counts of this clonotype. CDR3 nucleotides: TGTGCCAGCAGCGTAGTAATCGGACAGGGGGCGAACACTGAAGCTTTCTTT. This gives the protein CASSVVIGQGANTEAFF. The chain joins TRBV9 to TRBJ1-1, with 11 bases aligning to TRBD1. V was pared by 0 bases and J by 1 base, with 5 bases of the junction left unmatched. Germline V gene sequence: CDR1 SGDLS, CDR2 YYNGEE. The CDR3 has 17 residues. Full variable domain (missing parts from reference TRBV9 and TRBJ1-1): DSGVTQTPKHLITATGQRVTLRCSPRSGDLSVYWYQQSLDQGLQFLIQYYNGEERAKGNILERFSAQQFPDLHSELNLSSLELGDSALYFCASSVVIGQGANTEAFFGQGTRLTVV.

V and J are TRBV6-1 and TRBJ2-5, with D possibly being TRBD1 (5 bases). CDR3 size: 14 residues. Germline V CDR1 and CDR2: MNHNS, SASEGT. Trimming shortened V by 5 bases and J by 2 bases, and 12 bases separated the two germline ends. In DNA, the CDR3 is TGTGCCAGCAGTCGGCAGGGCGGTCAAGAGACCCAGTACTTC. The encoded protein is CASSRQGGQETQYF.

V is TRBV6-2 or TRBV6-3 and J is TRBJ2-1; TRBD1 matches 8 bases. After removal of 4 bases from V and 4 bases from J, the junction contained 6 bases not matched to a gene. Germline CDR1 is MNHEY and CDR2 is SVGEGT. The CDR3 covers 15 residues. The CDR3: CASSFGQGFYNEQFF. The DNA for the CDR3 is TGTGCCAGCAGTTTTGGACAGGGATTTTACAATGAGCAGTTCTTC.

The rearrangement joins TRBV27 to TRBJ1-2; D might be TRBD1 (5 bases). This CDR3 is built from 13 residues. Germline assignment: CDR1 MNHEY and CDR2 SMNVEV (reference sequence). Trimming removed 7 bases at V and 6 bases at J, with 15 bases between. The CDR3 DNA is TGTGCCAGCACCAAGGGCCAGGGCCATGGCTACACCTTC. Its protein product is CASTKGQGHGYTF.

The J gene is TRBJ2-6, the V gene TRBV30, with a tentative D call TRBD2 (5 bases). Germline V gene lookup returns CDR1 GTSNPN and CDR2 SVGIG (reference sequence). The ends were cut back, 6 bases at V and 3 bases at J, with 9 bases in the middle. CDR3 size: 13 residues. CDR3 region: CACSGLGANVLTF. CDR3 nucleotides: TGTGCCTGCTCCGGACTTGGGGCCAACGTCCTGACTTTC.

In this sample, this clonotype turned up a few times. This chain connects TRBV7-2 to TRBJ2-7; a weak D match, TRBD2 (7 bases). Germline V gene data show CDR1 as SGHTA and CDR2 as FQGNSA. CDR3 length: 15 residues. Trimming shortened V by 7 bases and J by 1 base, and 17 bases separated the two germline ends. CDR3 DNA sequence: TGTGCCAGCAAAGTTTTGGGGGGGGCATCCTACGAGCAGTACTTC. This translates into CASKVLGGASYEQYF.

This clonotype has more than one count but fewer than ten. The chain employs TRBV5-6 and TRBJ1-5; no reliable D call. This CDR3 region has 16 residues. V lost 1 base and J lost 2, with 13 bases in between. Germline CDR1 is SGHDT and CDR2 is YYEEEE. The CDR3 here is CASSLRGSGGNQPQHF. The DNA of the CDR3 is TGTGCCAGCAGCTTGAGAGGGAGTGGGGGCAATCAGCCCCAGCATTTT.

This clonotype showed up just a few times. The chain combines TRBV29-1 with TRBJ2-5; TRBD1 agrees at 8 bases. Germline trimming cut 4 bases from V and 2 bases from J; bases unmatched to any gene: 3. Germline V CDR1 and CDR2: SQVTM, ANQGSEA. CDR3 size: 13 residues. CDR3 sequence: CSVGQGPQETQYF. CDR3 sequence (DNA): TGCAGCGTTGGACAGGGGCCTCAAGAGACCCAGTACTTC.

The genes are TRBV29-1 and TRBJ2-7; D ambiguous. The ends were cut back, 4 bases at V and 0 bases at J, with 10 bases in the middle. The CDR3 sequence is 13 residues long. The germline CDR1 and CDR2 sequences are SQVTM and ANQGSEA. For the CDR3, the DNA is TGCAGCGTTGGCACCTCCCTCTCCTACGAGCAGTACTTC. It translates to CSVGTSLSYEQYF.

The V call is TRBV27, the J call TRBJ2-7; maybe TRBD2 (5 bases). The CDR3 consists of 15 residues. CDR1 and CDR2 (germline): MNHEY, SMNVEV (reference sequence). Trimming removed 4 bases from V and 3 bases from J, with 16 bases in between. Here the CDR3 reads CASSSTMGGLYEQYF. CDR3 bases: TGTGCCAGCAGTTCGACTATGGGCGGTCTCTACGAGCAGTACTTC.

The V call is TRBV7-9, the J call TRBJ2-3; 10 nucleotides align to TRBD2. Germline trimming cut 6 bases from V and 2 bases from J; bases unmatched to any gene: 11. Germline loops: CDR1 SEHNR, CDR2 FQNEAQ (reference sequence). CDR3 length: 17 amino acids. The CDR3 reads CASSPTSGLRLTDTQYF. The CDR3, as DNA: TGTGCCAGCAGTCCGACTAGCGGGTTACGCCTCACAGATACGCAGTATTTT.

The V call is TRBV7-9, the J call TRBJ2-2; D possibly corresponds to TRBD1 (5 bases). This CDR3 is 14 amino acids long. The germline V gene encodes CDR1 SEHNR and CDR2 FQNEAQ (reference sequence). Trimming pared 2 bases from V and 6 bases from J, leaving 10 bases between. Written as DNA, the CDR3 is TGTGCCAGCAGCTTACCAGGGTCCGCCGGGGAGCTGTTTTTT. Its translation is CASSLPGSAGELFF.

This clonotype has a handful of counts. This chain uses TRBV3-1 with TRBJ2-7; the D is unclear. Looked up from germline, CDR1 is LGHDT and CDR2 is YNNKEL (reference sequence). The CDR3 is 12 amino acids. The V and J ends lost 1 base and 7 bases respectively, with 8 bases between them. Written as DNA, the CDR3 is TGTGCCAGCAGCCAAGCCAGGAGAGAGCAGTACTTC. It translates to CASSQARREQYF.

This clonotype was observed a few times. V is TRBV7-9 and J is TRBJ2-7, with 9 bases aligning to TRBD1. The CDR3 is made up of 14 amino acids. J lost 6 bases, V lost 7 bases, and 10 bases had no gene match. CDR1 is SEHNR and CDR2 is FQNEAQ in the germline V gene (reference sequence). The CDR3 here is CASTKGTGSREQYF. The DNA for the CDR3 is TGTGCCAGCACCAAGGGGACAGGGTCGCGCGAGCAGTACTTC.

This chain joins TRBV5-1 and TRBJ2-3; no definite D call. This CDR3 is built from 15 residues. V dropped 3 bases and J dropped 0 bases, with 11 bases sitting between them. In germline, CDR1 is SGHRS, CDR2 YFSETQ. The CDR3 region has the DNA TGCGCCAGCAGCTCCGTTACACTGAGCACAGATACGCAGTATTTT. Translated: CASSSVTLSTDTQYF.

This chain links TRBV7-9 with TRBJ2-7, with a weak D call TRBD1 (6 bases). This CDR3 region has 17 residues. CDR1 is SEHNR and CDR2 is FQNEAQ in the germline V gene (reference sequence). V was cut by 4 bases and J by 3 bases, with 22 bases left in between. The CDR3 is CASSSSLPVQGLYEQYF. The CDR3 DNA follows: TGTGCCAGCAGCTCCTCCCTGCCCGTACAGGGTCTCTACGAGCAGTACTTC.

This clonotype was recorded once. V is TRBV7-9 and J is TRBJ1-5, with unresolved D. Germline V gene data show CDR1 as SEHNR and CDR2 as FQNEAQ (reference sequence). The ends were cut back, 4 bases at V and 12 bases at J, with 10 bases in the middle. The length of the CDR3 is 11 residues. The CDR3 reads CASSSDVLQHF. The CDR3 region has the DNA TGTGCCAGCAGCTCGGACGTACTCCAGCATTTT.

This clonotype was observed a handful of times. The chain couples TRBV20-1 to TRBJ1-1; 7 bases map to TRBD1. Per germline, CDR1 DFQATT and CDR2 SNEGSKA (reference sequence). With 6 bases clipped from V and 3 bases from J, the junction kept 7 bases outside the gene matches. This CDR3 region has 13 residues. CDR3 protein: CSASWTGDTEAFF. Here the CDR3 DNA reads TGCAGTGCCAGCTGGACAGGCGACACTGAAGCTTTCTTT.

This clonotype was recorded at least ten times. This rearrangement joins TRBV5-1 to TRBJ1-2; D is uncertain. Germline V gene data show CDR1 as SGHRS and CDR2 as YFSETQ. The germline V and J ends were trimmed by 3 bases and 0 bases, with 6 bases remaining between them. The CDR3 runs 13 residues. The CDR3 region is CASSSGANYGYTF. The CDR3 bases are TGCGCCAGCAGCTCCGGAGCTAACTATGGCTACACCTTC.

The rearrangement uses TRBV3-1 and TRBJ1-3; D is undetermined. This CDR3 contains 13 residues. Germline V gene data show CDR1 as LGHDT and CDR2 as YNNKEL (reference sequence). Trimming took 4 bases from V and 0 from J, leaving 4 bases between them. CDR3 loop: CASSRLSGNTIYF. As DNA, the CDR3 is TGTGCCAGCAGCCGCCTCTCTGGAAACACCATATATTTT.